Listed below are T cell receptor beta chains from one sample, sequenced in a study of shared clonotypes between healthy human individuals. Method: immunoSEQ multiplex PCR; TCRdb's copy keeps in-frame clones and lacks some. The sample contains about 1.9 million clones, roughly 95% of which appear only once. Sequenced: naive CD8+ T cells from PBMCs. These receptors all stem from a man between 18 and 35 years old in good health. Some clones in this sample may be carry-over from other donors' samples. CDR3s include the opening cysteine and the closing phenylalanine or tryptophan. The order of the fields is D gene, J gene, V gene, clone size, CDR3 protein, CDR3 DNA. A D gene is named only where the DNA matches it firmly. Not every row has a clone size; where given, it reads once, few, many or a size class.

>TRBD1|TRBJ1-1|TRBV5-4|.
CASSVGTGGAGNTEAFF
TGTGCCAGCAGCGTTGGGACAGGGGGCGCGGGGAACACTGAAGCTTTCTTT
>.|TRBJ2-1|TRBV7-8|.
CASSQTGRDHEQFF
TGTGCCAGCAGCCAAACGGGACGAGATCATGAGCAGTTCTTC
>.|TRBJ1-5|TRBV28|few
CASSLRPPNQPQHF
TGTGCCAGCAGTTTAAGGCCACCTAATCAGCCCCAGCATTTT
>.|TRBJ2-7|TRBV2|.
CASSEPYTTGGEQYF
TGTGCCAGCAGTGAACCCTACACTACCGGGGGCGAGCAGTACTTC
>.|TRBJ2-1|TRBV28|.
CASSLIAVGLYNEQFF
TGTGCCAGCAGCTTAATAGCCGTAGGACTCTACAATGAGCAGTTCTTC
>TRBD2|TRBJ2-7|TRBV5-1|.
CASSPLAGRSSYEQYF
TGCGCCAGCAGCCCCCTAGCGGGACGGTCCTCCTACGAGCAGTACTTC
>.|TRBJ2-7|TRBV9|.
CASSADPKNAMREQYF
TGTGCCAGCAGCGCCGACCCCAAGAACGCTATGCGCGAGCAGTACTTC
>.|TRBJ1-5|TRBV9|.
CASSTGGQPQHF
TGTGCCAGCAGCACCGGGGGGCAGCCCCAGCATTTT
>.|TRBJ1-1|TRBV7-6|.
CASSLTSRIGFTEAFF
TGTGCCAGCAGCTTAACCTCACGGATAGGGTTCACTGAAGCTTTCTTT
>TRBD2|TRBJ2-1|TRBV29-1|.
CSVDPGRANDEQFF
TGCAGCGTTGATCCCGGGAGGGCCAACGATGAGCAGTTCTTC
>.|TRBJ1-2|TRBV27|.
CASSLGYSYGYTF
TGTGCCAGCAGTTTAGGCTACAGCTATGGCTACACCTTC
>TRBD1|TRBJ2-1|TRBV5-8|.
CASSLDRGSYNEQFF
TGTGCCAGCAGCTTGGACAGGGGGTCCTACAATGAGCAGTTCTTC
>.|TRBJ1-1|TRBV28|.
CASSLTVFMNTEAFF
TGTGCCAGCAGTTTGACAGTCTTCATGAACACTGAAGCTTTCTTT
>TRBD2|TRBJ2-3|TRBV2|.
CASTDGGAHTDTQYF
TGTGCCAGCACGGACGGGGGGGCCCACACAGATACGCAGTATTTT
>TRBD2|TRBJ2-3|TRBV9|once
CASSVAYGTSGSGTQYF
TGTGCCAGCAGCGTAGCTTACGGGACTAGCGGGAGCGGTACGCAGTATTTT
>TRBD1|TRBJ1-1|TRBV29-1|.
CSVEDRDRGDTEAFF
TGCAGCGTTGAAGACAGGGACAGGGGCGACACTGAAGCTTTCTTT
>.|TRBJ2-2|TRBV2|.
CASTRIDTTGELFF
TGTGCCAGCACCCGAATTGACACCACCGGGGAGCTGTTTTTT
>TRBD1|TRBJ2-1|TRBV9|.
CASSVTGTDSYNEQFF
TGTGCCAGCAGCGTCACCGGGACAGACTCCTACAATGAGCAGTTCTTC
>.|TRBJ2-3|TRBV27|.
CASSPRTGPGDTQYF
TGTGCCAGCAGTCCAAGGACCGGCCCCGGAGATACGCAGTATTTT
>.|TRBJ1-1|TRBV27|once
CASSWAPGTLNTEAFF
TGTGCCAGCAGTTGGGCCCCCGGTACCTTGAACACTGAAGCTTTCTTT
>.|TRBJ1-1|TRBV9|.
CASSGTWARNTEAFF
TGTGCCAGCAGCGGTACTTGGGCCCGGAACACTGAAGCTTTCTTT
>.|TRBJ1-5|TRBV6-5|.
CASNPVYSNQPQHF
TGTGCCAGCAATCCTGTTTATAGCAATCAGCCCCAGCATTTT
>TRBD2|TRBJ2-2|TRBV28|.
CASSLLGLAGGRGTGELFF
TGTGCCAGCAGTTTGTTGGGACTAGCGGGAGGCCGGGGCACCGGGGAGCTGTTTTTT
>TRBD1|TRBJ1-2|TRBV5-6|.
CASSFSGTAYGYTF
TGTGCCAGCAGCTTTTCCGGGACAGCCTATGGCTACACCTTC
>.|TRBJ2-7|TRBV4-3|.
CASSSHSGYEQYF
TGCGCCAGCAGTTCCCACTCAGGGTACGAGCAGTACTTC
>TRBD1|TRBJ2-4|TRBV6-6|.
CASSPYRGENIQYF
TGTGCCAGCAGTCCGTACAGGGGCGAAAACATTCAGTACTTC
>.|TRBJ2-5|TRBV7-9|once
CASSLAAGRTQYF
TGTGCCAGCAGCTTAGCGGCAGGCAGGACCCAGTACTTC
>TRBD1|TRBJ2-1|TRBV29-1|.
CSGQGDEQFF
TGCAGCGGCCAGGGGGATGAGCAGTTCTTC
>.|TRBJ2-7|TRBV7-8|.
CASSLAEGARGSYEQYF
TGTGCCAGCAGCTTAGCGGAAGGGGCGCGGGGCTCCTACGAGCAGTACTTC
>.|TRBJ2-1|TRBV7-9|.
CASSSGPSYNEQFF
TGTGCCAGCAGCTCCGGGCCATCCTACAATGAGCAGTTCTTC
>.|TRBJ2-7|TRBV13|.
CASSYPSASSYEQYF
TGTGCCAGCAGCTACCCGTCAGCTAGCTCCTACGAGCAGTACTTC
>TRBD2|TRBJ2-7|TRBV11-2|.
CASSLGWDYSYEQYF
TGTGCCAGCAGCTTAGGTTGGGACTACTCCTACGAGCAGTACTTC
>.|TRBJ1-1|TRBV28|.
CASSLLAGRTEAFF
TGTGCCAGCAGTTTACTAGCTGGCAGAACTGAAGCTTTCTTT
>.|TRBJ2-1|TRBV7-9|.
CASSFRSSTNEQFF
TGTGCCAGCAGCTTCAGGAGCTCCACCAATGAGCAGTTCTTC
>.|TRBJ2-1|TRBV29-1|once
CSVAGNSYNEQFF
TGCAGCGTCGCAGGAAACTCCTACAATGAGCAGTTCTTC
>.|TRBJ2-3|TRBV27|.
CASSRQNTQYF
TGTGCCAGCAGCCGACAAAATACGCAGTATTTT
>TRBD1|TRBJ1-2|TRBV10-3|.
CAISIPGQDYNYGYTF
TGTGCCATCAGTATCCCGGGACAGGATTACAACTATGGCTACACCTTC
>TRBD2|TRBJ2-5|TRBV4-1|.
CASSELTLAGGPETQYF
TGCGCCAGCAGTGAATTGACACTAGCGGGAGGGCCCGAGACCCAGTACTTC
>.|TRBJ1-5|TRBV7-9|.
CASSGEGLQPQHF
TGTGCCAGCAGCGGCGAGGGTCTGCAGCCCCAGCATTTT
>.|TRBJ1-1|TRBV7-9|.
CASSSQGTEAFF
TGTGCCAGCAGCTCTCAGGGAACTGAAGCTTTCTTT
>.|TRBJ2-7|TRBV30|.
CAWTAPLLGGEQYF
TGTGCCTGGACCGCCCCCCTGCTGGGAGGCGAGCAGTACTTC
>TRBD1|TRBJ2-3|TRBV19|.
CASSIWDRGRNTQYF
TGTGCCAGTAGTATTTGGGACAGGGGGCGAAATACGCAGTATTTT
>.|TRBJ2-7|TRBV9|.
CASSGSGGTEYEQYF
TGTGCCAGCAGCGGATCCGGCGGGACAGAATACGAGCAGTACTTC
>TRBD1|TRBJ2-7|TRBV5-8|.
CASSLAGQGHREYYEQYF
TGTGCCAGCAGCTTGGCGGGACAGGGACATAGGGAATACTACGAGCAGTACTTC
>.|TRBJ1-1|TRBV27|.
CASSTGGGTEAFF
TGTGCCAGCAGCACGGGGGGAGGCACTGAAGCTTTCTTT
>.|TRBJ1-2|TRBV5-6|.
CASSSGGRAGDAYGYTF
TGTGCCAGCAGCTCGGGTGGTAGAGCAGGTGATGCCTATGGCTACACCTTC
>TRBD2|TRBJ2-7|TRBV5-1|.
CASSPRPEAGGEQYF
TGCGCCAGCAGTCCCAGGCCTGAGGCGGGAGGGGAGCAGTACTTC
>.|TRBJ1-1|TRBV4-2|once
CASSLVRDEAFF
TGTGCCAGCAGCTTAGTCCGTGATGAAGCTTTCTTT
>TRBD2|TRBJ2-5|TRBV7-9|.
CASSRLAGALETQYF
TGTGCCAGCAGTCGACTAGCGGGAGCCTTAGAGACCCAGTACTTC
>TRBD2|TRBJ2-7|TRBV19|.
CASSIFFLRTSGSPYEQYF
TGTGCCAGTAGTATATTTTTCTTGCGGACTAGCGGGAGCCCCTACGAGCAGTACTTC
>TRBD2|TRBJ2-7|TRBV29-1|.
CSVEETSGSITYEQYF
TGCAGCGTTGAAGAGACTAGCGGGTCTATTACCTACGAGCAGTACTTC
>.|TRBJ1-1|TRBV6-5|once
CASSYSGENTEAFF
TGTGCCAGCAGTTACTCAGGGGAGAACACTGAAGCTTTCTTT
>.|TRBJ1-3|TRBV2|.
CASSFGDTIYF
TGTGCCAGCAGCTTCGGGGACACCATATATTTT
>.|TRBJ1-1|TRBV7-2|few
CASSYGVRPEF
TGTGCCAGCAGCTATGGAGTAAGACCGGAGTTT
>.|TRBJ1-3|TRBV6-1|.
CASSARLGGSGNTIYF
TGTGCCAGCAGTGCCCGACTCGGGGGCTCTGGAAACACCATATATTTT
>.|TRBJ2-7|TRBV9|.
CASSPIASESYEQYF
TGTGCCAGCAGCCCCATCGCTAGCGAGAGCTACGAGCAGTACTTC
>.|TRBJ1-2|TRBV28|.
CASTTERGGFYGYTF
TGTGCCAGCACCACCGAAAGGGGGGGTTTCTATGGCTACACCTTC
>.|TRBJ1-4|TRBV7-2|.
CASSPGRGGEKLFF
TGTGCCAGCAGCCCGGGCAGGGGAGGGGAAAAACTGTTTTTT
>TRBD1|TRBJ2-3|TRBV7-3|.
CASSLTGGPDTQYF
TGTGCCAGCAGCTTAACAGGGGGCCCAGATACGCAGTATTTT